Detailed here is one T cell receptor beta chain. Its antigen remains unidentified. CDR1 and CDR2 (germline): MNHEY, SVGAGI. The CDR3 spans 15 residues. V was pared by 1 base and J by 7 bases, with 13 bases between. It was with 60 Vbeta and 13 Jbeta primers that the PCR ran. The repertoire was sequenced with immunoSEQ multiplex PCR; TCRdb's copy has only in-frame clones and lacks some. The table lists approximately 150,000 clones, more than 60% of them singletons. These data are taken from a study of cytomegalovirus exposure and HLA in healthy donors. Broader study findings: In a later analysis, TCR beta V- and J-gene trimming showed a link to a missense DCLRE1C variant. Per a later analysis, 18,000 or so TCR beta sequences showed association with HLA alleles at 0.05 false discovery rate.

The clonotype was recovered from a man in his forties in good health and CMV-seronegative. This chain joins TRBV6-5 and TRBJ1-4; D is perhaps TRBD1 (6 bases). The sequencing input was PBMCs. CDR3 nucleotides: TGTGCCAGCAGTTACTTTGGGGGGGCCGGTGAAAAACTGTTTTTT. Translating gives CASSYFGGAGEKLFF.